A selection of T cell receptor beta chains follows, all from one sample in a study of CXCR3-negative and CXCR3-positive naive CD8 T cells. From the 5' RACE reads, TCRdb lists one entry per CDR3 protein and no DNA. The table lists about 46,000 distinct CDR3 sequences, with about 2.5% in the top ten. Source material: naive CXCR3- CD8+ T cells from blood. The receptors here all came from a human donor in good health. Some clones in this sample may be carry-over from other donors' samples. Each CDR3 is given with its conserved first and last residue. Not all rows give a size; the values are once, few, many and, for expanded clones, a class.

abundance	v_gene	j_gene	CDR3aa
.	TRBV29-1	TRBJ2-3	CSVDGTSGSMGTDTQYF
.	TRBV20-1	TRBJ2-3	CSARGRSGELTDTQYF
.	TRBV12-3/TRBV12-4	TRBJ2-7	CASSPRPYEQYF
.	TRBV10-3	TRBJ1-1	CAISEGGMNTEAFF
.	TRBV29-1	TRBJ2-5	CSAFGGGIPPETQYF
.	TRBV7-2	TRBJ2-7	CASSSVGGVNHFSYEQYF
.	TRBV4-3	TRBJ1-2	CASSQGRGQGYGYTF
.	TRBV12-3/TRBV12-4	TRBJ2-7	CASSLERALYEQYF
.	TRBV28	TRBJ1-5	CASSLGQEGNQPQHF
medium-sized	TRBV10-1	TRBJ2-7	CASSESHTRTGRIRHEQYF
.	TRBV28	TRBJ2-7	CASNPGTYEQYF
medium-sized	TRBV4-3	TRBJ2-3	CASSQEVRAQAKQYF
.	TRBV11-2	TRBJ2-1	CASSLSGNSYNEQFF
.	TRBV12-3/TRBV12-4	TRBJ2-4	CASSPGLGKNIQYF
.	TRBV5-1	TRBJ2-7	CASSLGEGSGEQYF
.	TRBV2	TRBJ1-6	CASSPNILPLHF
.	TRBV28	TRBJ2-1	CASSLIGRAVNNEQFF
.	TRBV12-3/TRBV12-4	TRBJ2-7	CASSSGLPYEQYF
.	TRBV6-1	TRBJ2-7	CASSGGTLWIYEQYF
.	TRBV21-1	TRBJ2-3	CAPTRASGGVADTQYF
.	TRBV6-2/TRBV6-3	TRBJ2-1	CASSTHDKLGEQFF
.	TRBV12-3/TRBV12-4	TRBJ2-5	CASSLYREQETQYF
.	TRBV27	TRBJ1-4	CASSNSGGAREKLFF
.	TRBV28	TRBJ2-1	CASRQTSGSLNEQFF
.	TRBV29-1	TRBJ1-1	CSVEVGWGPQNTEAFF
.	TRBV7-2	TRBJ2-3	CASSPWTSNTDTQYF
medium-sized	TRBV27	TRBJ2-1	CASSSLMVLAGGQVSYNEQFF
.	TRBV12-3/TRBV12-4	TRBJ2-1	CASSFSNEQFF
.	TRBV28	TRBJ2-7	CASSRQYEQYF
.	TRBV28	TRBJ2-7	CAIEDRSYEQYF
.	TRBV5-1	TRBJ2-7	CASSLYRDYEQYF
.	TRBV3-1	TRBJ2-1	CASSHGGAYNEQFF
.	TRBV29-1	TRBJ2-1	CSALSGDSYNEQFF
.	TRBV14	TRBJ2-5	CASSRLGDREETQYF
.	TRBV29-1	TRBJ2-1	CSGTGTVSYNEQFF
.	TRBV12-3/TRBV12-4	TRBJ1-2	CASSPTDSWDRHYGYTF
.	TRBV29-1	TRBJ2-7	CSVGVGLTYEQYF
.	TRBV7-2	TRBJ1-5	CASSYDRGLNQPQHF
.	TRBV7-6	TRBJ2-5	CASSYPREGLQETQYF
.	TRBV12-3/TRBV12-4	TRBJ1-1	CASSSTGGLDTEAFF
.	TRBV10-3	TRBJ1-2	CAISESGSYGYTF
.	TRBV2	TRBJ1-2	CASSGGQGFGYTF
.	TRBV28	TRBJ2-1	CASSHPTGVTGQFF
.	TRBV7-6	TRBJ1-1	CASSLAGTEAFF
.	TRBV5-6	TRBJ1-1	CASSFFFAATSNTEAFF
.	TRBV7-9	TRBJ2-7	CASSLARNSYEQYF
.	TRBV20-1	TRBJ2-7	CSANPAEYTYEQYF
.	TRBV4-2	TRBJ2-7	CASSQSGGSNEQYF
.	TRBV28	TRBJ2-5	CASSTPNSETQYF
.	TRBV7-6	TRBJ2-3	CASSSGLAGEGADTQYF
.	TRBV5-6	TRBJ1-1	CASSYRTVNTEAFF
.	TRBV19	TRBJ1-2	CASSSLRDYGYTF
.	TRBV7-2	TRBJ2-2	CASRSPGGSGELFF
.	TRBV9	TRBJ2-1	CASSVGQTAPLNEQFF
.	TRBV14	TRBJ2-5	CASSQAGTQYF